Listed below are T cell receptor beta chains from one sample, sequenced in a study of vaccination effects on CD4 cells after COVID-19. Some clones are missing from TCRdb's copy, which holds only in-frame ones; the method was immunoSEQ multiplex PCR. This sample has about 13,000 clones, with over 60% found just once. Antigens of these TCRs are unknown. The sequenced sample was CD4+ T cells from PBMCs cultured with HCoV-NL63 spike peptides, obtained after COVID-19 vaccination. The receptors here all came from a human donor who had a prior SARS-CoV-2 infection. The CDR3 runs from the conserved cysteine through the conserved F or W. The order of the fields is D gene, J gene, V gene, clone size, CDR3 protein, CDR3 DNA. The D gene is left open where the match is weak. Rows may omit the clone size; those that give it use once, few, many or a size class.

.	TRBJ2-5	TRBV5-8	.	CASSLSLAASRETQYF	TGTGCCAGCAGCTTATCGCTGGCGGCTTCACGGGAGACCCAGTACTTC
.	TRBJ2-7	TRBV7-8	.	CASSLNSNYEQYF	TGTGCCAGCAGCTTAAACAGCAACTACGAGCAGTACTTC
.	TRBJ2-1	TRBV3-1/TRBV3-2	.	CASSQDSALDMREQFF	TGTGCCAGCAGCCAAGATTCGGCTCTCGACATGCGTGAGCAGTTCTTC
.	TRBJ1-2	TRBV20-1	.	CSAQGGYGYTF	TGCAGTGCCCAAGGAGGCTATGGCTACACCTTC
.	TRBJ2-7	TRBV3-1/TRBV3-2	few	CASSQRTVTYEQYF	TGTGCCAGCAGCCAGAGGACGGTTACCTACGAGCAGTACTTC
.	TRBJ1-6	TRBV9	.	CASSVEGNLYNSPLHF	TGTGCCAGCAGCGTAGAAGGCAACCTCTATAATTCACCCCTCCACTTT
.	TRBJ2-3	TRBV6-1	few	CASSEGNTDTQYF	TGTGCCAGCAGTGAAGGTAACACAGATACGCAGTATTTT
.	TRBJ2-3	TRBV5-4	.	CASSSPGARADTQYF	TGTGCCAGCAGCTCCCCCGGGGCCAGGGCAGATACGCAGTATTTT
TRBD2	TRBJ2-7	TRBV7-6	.	CASRDLAGGSYEQYF	TGTGCCAGCAGGGATCTAGCGGGAGGTAGCTACGAGCAGTACTTC
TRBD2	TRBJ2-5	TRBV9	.	CASSALWGGWETQYF	TGTGCCAGCAGCGCTCTCTGGGGGGGATGGGAGACCCAGTACTTC
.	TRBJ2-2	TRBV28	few	CASSLVRGGQTGELFF	TGTGCCAGCAGTTTGGTCCGAGGGGGTCAGACCGGGGAGCTGTTTTTT
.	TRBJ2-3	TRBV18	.	CAGGTTTDTQYF	TGTGCCGGGGGGACCACCACAGATACGCAGTATTTT
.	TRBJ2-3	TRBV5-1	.	CASSLTAEDTQYF	TGCGCCAGCAGCTTGACGGCTGAGGATACGCAGTATTTT